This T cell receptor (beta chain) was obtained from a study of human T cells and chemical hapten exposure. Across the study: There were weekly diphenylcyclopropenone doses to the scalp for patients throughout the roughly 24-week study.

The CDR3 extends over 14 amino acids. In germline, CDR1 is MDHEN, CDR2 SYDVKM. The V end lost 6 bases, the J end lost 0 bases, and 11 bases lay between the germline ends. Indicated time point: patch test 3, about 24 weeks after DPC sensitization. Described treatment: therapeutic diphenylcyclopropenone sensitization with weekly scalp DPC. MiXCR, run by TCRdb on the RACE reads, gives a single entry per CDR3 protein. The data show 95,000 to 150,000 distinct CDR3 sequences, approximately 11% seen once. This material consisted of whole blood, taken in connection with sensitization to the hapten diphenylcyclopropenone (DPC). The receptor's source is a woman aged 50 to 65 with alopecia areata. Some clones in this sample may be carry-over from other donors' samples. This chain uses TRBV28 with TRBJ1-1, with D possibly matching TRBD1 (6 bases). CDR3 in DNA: TGTGCCAGCAGGTATAGACAGGTGAACACTGAAGCTTTCTTT. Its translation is CASRYRQVNTEAFF. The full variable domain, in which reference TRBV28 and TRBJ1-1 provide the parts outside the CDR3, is DVKVTQSSRYLVKRTGEKVFLECVQDMDHENMFWYRQDPGLGLRLIYFSYDVKMKEKGDIPEGYSVSREKKERFSLILESASTNQTSMYLCASRYRQVNTEAFFGQGTRLTVV.